Listed here are 12 T cell receptor beta chains from one sample, sequenced in a study of blood T cell repertoires in COVID-19. Data came from immunoSEQ multiplex PCR; TCRdb stores just in-frame clones and leaves some out. The table shows nearly 350,000 clones, with about 90% occurring only once. Sample: PBMCs or T cells enriched from blood (not recorded which). All receptors come from a woman aged 25 to 45 who had recovered from COVID-19.

This chain connects TRBV24-1 to TRBJ2-5; D might be TRBD1 (5 bases). In germline, CDR1 is KGHDR, CDR2 SFDVKD. There are 13 residues in the CDR3. The ends were cut back, 7 bases at V and 0 bases at J, with 8 bases in the middle. CDR3 sequence reads: CATRDTNQETQYF. CDR3 nucleotides: TGTGCCACCAGGGACACGAACCAAGAGACCCAGTACTTC.

V and J are TRBV12-3 or TRBV12-4 and TRBJ1-1; no clear D. Trimming removed 7 bases at V and 6 bases at J, with 15 bases between. This CDR3 is built from 13 residues. DNA of the CDR3: TGTGCCAGCACGTCGACTCGTCGATCTGAAGCTTTCTTT. Residues: CASTSTRRSEAFF.

The rearrangement links TRBV5-8 to TRBJ1-2; D not certain. Between the trimmed V and J ends, which lost 7 bases and 0 bases, there was a span of 13 bases. Germline CDR1 is SGHTS and CDR2 is YDEGEE. The CDR3 runs 14 residues. CDR3 nucleotide sequence: TGTGCCAGCTCCACTACAAGTCCTAACTATGGCTACACCTTC. It encodes CASSTTSPNYGYTF.

The genes are TRBV5-6 and TRBJ1-2, with 8 bases aligning to TRBD1. CDR1 and CDR2 from the germline V gene are SGHDT and YYEEEE. The junction had 6 bases not matched to a gene; V was cut back by 4 bases and J by 4 bases. The CDR3 runs to 14 residues. The DNA for the CDR3 is TGTGCCAGCAGCCTCCCCGGGACAGGCTATGGCTACACCTTC. Translation: CASSLPGTGYGYTF.

The chain combines TRBV6-2 or TRBV6-3 with TRBJ1-2, with D perhaps TRBD1 (6 bases). The CDR3 runs to 15 residues. Germline CDR1 MNHEY, CDR2 SVGEGT. Trimming took off 4 bases at V and 8 bases at J, with 20 bases between the two ends. CDR3: CASSLRSQGTTGYTF. The CDR3 DNA reads TGTGCCAGCAGTTTAAGAAGCCAGGGGACTACGGGCTACACCTTC.

The chain carries TRBV5-6 and TRBJ2-2; D possibly corresponds to TRBD1 (5 bases). The CDR3 is 16 amino acids. Trimming took 0 bases from V and 0 from J, leaving 9 bases between them. CDR1 is SGHDT, CDR2 YYEEEE, per germline. The CDR3 is CASSLGQGTNTGELFF. As DNA, the CDR3 is TGTGCCAGCAGCTTGGGTCAGGGCACGAACACCGGGGAGCTGTTTTTT.

The V gene is TRBV4-1, the J gene TRBJ2-5; D is perhaps TRBD2 (5 bases). The CDR3 has 16 amino acids. V dropped 7 bases and J dropped 1 base, with 19 bases sitting between them. From germline, CDR1 is MGHRA and CDR2 YSYEKL. The CDR3 reads CASTPSRARSQETQYF. The DNA for the CDR3 is TGCGCCAGCACCCCGTCGAGGGCCCGCTCCCAAGAGACCCAGTACTTC.

V is TRBV6-5 and J is TRBJ1-4, with a weak D call TRBD1 (5 bases). The CDR3 has 16 residues. With 2 bases removed from V and 3 bases from J, the gap between germline ends came to 13 bases. CDR1 MNHEY and CDR2 SVGAGI come from the germline V gene. CDR3 in DNA: TGTGCCAGCAGTTACGCGCTGACAGCAGCTAATGAAAAACTGTTTTTT. This encodes CASSYALTAANEKLFF.

The genes are TRBV7-8 and TRBJ1-6; the D is unclear. The CDR3 spans 14 residues. The V gene lost 3 bases and the J gene lost 7 bases, with 10 bases spanning the gap. The germline gives CDR1 SGHVS, CDR2 FQNEAQ. The DNA of the CDR3 is TGTGCCAGCAGCTTCGGAGCAACCAATTCACCCCTCCACTTT. This codes for CASSFGATNSPLHF.

The chain carries TRBV28 and TRBJ1-1; 7 bases map to TRBD1. The CDR3 has 16 amino acids. Germline assignment: CDR1 MDHEN and CDR2 SYDVKM. With 5 bases clipped from V and 0 bases from J, the junction kept 9 bases outside the gene matches. Written as DNA, the CDR3 is TGTGCCAGCAGTACCCGAGAGGGACAGATGAACACTGAAGCTTTCTTT. Its protein is CASSTREGQMNTEAFF. Supplemented by reference TRBV28 and TRBJ1-1, the full variable domain reads DVKVTQSSRYLVKRTGEKVFLECVQDMDHENMFWYRQDPGLGLRLIYFSYDVKMKEKGDIPEGYSVSREKKERFSLILESASTNQTSMYLCASSTREGQMNTEAFFGQGTRLTVV.

The chain carries TRBV7-6 and TRBJ2-2; a weak D match, TRBD1 (5 bases). This CDR3 comprises 15 residues. Germline V lookup: CDR1 SGHVS, CDR2 FNYEAQ. Trimming stripped 3 bases from V and 5 bases from J, with 13 bases between. CDR3 nucleotide sequence: TGTGCCAGCAGCTTGGACATCGGTTTTACCGGGGAGCTGTTTTTT. This translates into CASSLDIGFTGELFF.

J is TRBJ1-2 and V is TRBV2; unclear D gene. Germline V gives CDR1 SNHLY, CDR2 FYNNEI. The CDR3 consists of 14 residues. V was trimmed by 9 bases and J by 4 bases, leaving 18 bases between them. CDR3 DNA sequence: TGTGCCAGGAACGACCCCCGGGGAGGCTATGGCTACACCTTC. It codes for CARNDPRGGYGYTF. The whole variable domain, filled in from reference TRBV2 and TRBJ1-2, reads EPEVTQTPSHQVTQMGQEVILRCVPISNHLYFYWYRQILGQKVEFLVSFYNNEISEKSEIFDDQFSVERPDGSNFTLKIRSTKLEDSAMYFCARNDPRGGYGYTFGSGTRLTVV.